The source of this T cell receptor beta chain is a study of cytomegalovirus exposure and HLA in healthy donors. Vbeta (60) and Jbeta (13) primers were used in the PCR. Only in-frame clones appear in the TCRdb table, and some are missing; sequencing was by immunoSEQ multiplex PCR. The sample holds 140,000 to 150,000 clones, nearly 85% seen once. Overall study findings and caveats: For cytomegalovirus status, the classifier reportedly gave diagnoses with high specificity and sensitivity. Rarity marked most TCR sequences, yet some public TCRs occurred in many donors.

This CDR3 comprises 12 residues. V was shortened by 4 bases and J by 15 bases, with 16 bases between the two germline ends. The V gene's germline CDR1 is MGHRA and CDR2 YSYEKL. In regard to this clone: Antigen specificity is unknown.

The clonotype was recovered from a male donor in good health and CMV-seronegative. The specimen was PBMCs. The chain couples TRBV4-1 to TRBJ1-5; no definite D call. The CDR3 sequence: CASSPPGGSPHF. Here the CDR3 DNA reads TGCGCCAGCAGCCCCCCTGGTGGCAGTCCGCATTTT.